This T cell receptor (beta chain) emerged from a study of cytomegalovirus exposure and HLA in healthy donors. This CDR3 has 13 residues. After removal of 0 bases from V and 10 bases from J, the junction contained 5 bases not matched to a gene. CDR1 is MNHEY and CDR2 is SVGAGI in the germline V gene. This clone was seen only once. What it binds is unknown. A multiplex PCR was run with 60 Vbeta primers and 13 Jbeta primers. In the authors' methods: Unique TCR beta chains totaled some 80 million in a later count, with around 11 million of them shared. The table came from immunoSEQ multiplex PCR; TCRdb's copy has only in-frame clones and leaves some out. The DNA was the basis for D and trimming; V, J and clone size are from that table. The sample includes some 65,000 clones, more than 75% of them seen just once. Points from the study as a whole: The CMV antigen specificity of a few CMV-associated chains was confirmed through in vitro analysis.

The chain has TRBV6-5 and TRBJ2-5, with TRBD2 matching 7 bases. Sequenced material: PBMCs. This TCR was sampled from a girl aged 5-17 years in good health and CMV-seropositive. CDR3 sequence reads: CASSYSSGDHQYF. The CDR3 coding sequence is TGTGCCAGCAGTTACTCAAGCGGGGATCACCAGTACTTC.